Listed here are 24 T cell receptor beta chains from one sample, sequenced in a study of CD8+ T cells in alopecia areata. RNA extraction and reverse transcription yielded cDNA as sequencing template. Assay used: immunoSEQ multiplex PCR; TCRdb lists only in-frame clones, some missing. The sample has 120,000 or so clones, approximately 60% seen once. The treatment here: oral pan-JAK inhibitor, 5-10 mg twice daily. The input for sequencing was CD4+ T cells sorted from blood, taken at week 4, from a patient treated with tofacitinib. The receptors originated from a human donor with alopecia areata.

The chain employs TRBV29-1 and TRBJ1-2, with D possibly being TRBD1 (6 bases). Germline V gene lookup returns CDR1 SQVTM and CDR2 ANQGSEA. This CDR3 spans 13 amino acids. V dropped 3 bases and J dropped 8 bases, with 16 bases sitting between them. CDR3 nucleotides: TGCAGCGTTGATATGGCAGGGGAGGGCGGCTACACCTTC. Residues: CSVDMAGEGGYTF.

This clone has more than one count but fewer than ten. The CDR3 loop is CASGQGVSSEQYF. The CDR3 DNA reads TGCGCCTCCGGGCAGGGCGTCAGCTCCGAGCAGTACTTC. The chain uses TRBV5-1 and TRBJ2-7; D is possibly TRBD1 (5 bases). The CDR3 has 13 amino acids. In germline, CDR1 is SGHRS, CDR2 YFSETQ. V dropped 10 bases and J dropped 6 bases, with 20 bases sitting between them.

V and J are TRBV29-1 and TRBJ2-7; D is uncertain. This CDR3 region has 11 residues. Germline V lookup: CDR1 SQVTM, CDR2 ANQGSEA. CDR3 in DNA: TGCGGTACTATCCAGGCGGACGAGCAGTACTTC. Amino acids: CGTIQADEQYF.

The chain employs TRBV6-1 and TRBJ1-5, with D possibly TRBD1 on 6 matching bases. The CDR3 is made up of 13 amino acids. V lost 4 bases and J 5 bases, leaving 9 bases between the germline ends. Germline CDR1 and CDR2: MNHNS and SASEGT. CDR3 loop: CASSGTDDQPQHF. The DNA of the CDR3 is TGTGCCAGCAGTGGGACAGATGATCAGCCCCAGCATTTT.

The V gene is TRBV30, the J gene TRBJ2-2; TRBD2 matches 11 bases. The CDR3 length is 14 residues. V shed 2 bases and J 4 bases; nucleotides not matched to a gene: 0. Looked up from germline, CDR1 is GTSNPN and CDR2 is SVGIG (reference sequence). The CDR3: CAWSLAGGTGELFF. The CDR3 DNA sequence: TGTGCCTGGAGTCTAGCGGGAGGCACCGGGGAGCTGTTTTTT.

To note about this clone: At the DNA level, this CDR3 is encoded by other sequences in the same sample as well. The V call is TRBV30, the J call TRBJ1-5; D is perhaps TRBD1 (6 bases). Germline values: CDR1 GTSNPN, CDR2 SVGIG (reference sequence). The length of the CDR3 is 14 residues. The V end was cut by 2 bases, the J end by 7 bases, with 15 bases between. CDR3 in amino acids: CAWSSGGRNQPQHF. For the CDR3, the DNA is TGTGCCTGGAGTTCCGGGGGCAGGAACCAGCCCCAGCATTTT.

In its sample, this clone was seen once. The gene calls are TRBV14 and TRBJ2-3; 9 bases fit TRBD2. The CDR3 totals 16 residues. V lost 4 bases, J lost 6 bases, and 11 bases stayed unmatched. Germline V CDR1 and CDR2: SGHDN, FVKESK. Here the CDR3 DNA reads TGTGCCAGCAGCCCGCCCGGACTAGCGCGACGGGATACGCAGTATTTT. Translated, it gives CASSPPGLARRDTQYF.

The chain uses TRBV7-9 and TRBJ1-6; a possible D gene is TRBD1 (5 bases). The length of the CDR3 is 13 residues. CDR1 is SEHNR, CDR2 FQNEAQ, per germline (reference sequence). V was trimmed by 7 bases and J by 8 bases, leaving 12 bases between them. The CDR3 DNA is TGTGCCAGCACCTCCACGGGGGATTCACCCCTCCACTTT. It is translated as CASTSTGDSPLHF.

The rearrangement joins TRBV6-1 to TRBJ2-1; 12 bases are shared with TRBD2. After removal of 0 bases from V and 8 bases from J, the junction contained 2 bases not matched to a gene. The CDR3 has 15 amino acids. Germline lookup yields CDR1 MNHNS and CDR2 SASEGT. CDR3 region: CASSEATSGSHEQFF. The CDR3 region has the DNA TGTGCCAGCAGTGAAGCGACTAGCGGGAGTCATGAGCAGTTCTTC.

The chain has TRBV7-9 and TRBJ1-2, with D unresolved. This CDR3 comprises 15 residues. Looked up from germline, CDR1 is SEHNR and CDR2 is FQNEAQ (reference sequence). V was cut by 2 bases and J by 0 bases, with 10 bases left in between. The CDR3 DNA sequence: TGTGCCAGCAGCTTATCGGGCGATTCTAACTATGGCTACACCTTC. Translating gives CASSLSGDSNYGYTF.

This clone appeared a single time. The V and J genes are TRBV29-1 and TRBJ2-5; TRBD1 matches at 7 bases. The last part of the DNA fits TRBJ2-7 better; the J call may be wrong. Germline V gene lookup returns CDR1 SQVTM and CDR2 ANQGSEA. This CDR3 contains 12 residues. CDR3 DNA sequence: TGCAGCGTGGCCGACAGGGCCTACGAGCAGTACTTC. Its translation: CSVADRAYEQYF.

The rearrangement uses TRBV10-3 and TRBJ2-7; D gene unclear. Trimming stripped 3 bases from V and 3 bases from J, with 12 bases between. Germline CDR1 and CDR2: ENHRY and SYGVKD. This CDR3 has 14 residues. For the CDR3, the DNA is TGTGCCATCAGTGATCACTCTTCGGGCTACGAGCAGTACTTC. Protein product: CAISDHSSGYEQYF.

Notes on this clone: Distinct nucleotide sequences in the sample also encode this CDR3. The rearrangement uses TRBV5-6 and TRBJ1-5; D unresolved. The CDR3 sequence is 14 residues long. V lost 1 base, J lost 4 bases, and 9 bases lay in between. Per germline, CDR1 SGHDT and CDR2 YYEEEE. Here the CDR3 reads CASSLLAGNQPQHF. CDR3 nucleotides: TGTGCCAGCAGCTTGCTGGCGGGGAATCAGCCCCAGCATTTT.

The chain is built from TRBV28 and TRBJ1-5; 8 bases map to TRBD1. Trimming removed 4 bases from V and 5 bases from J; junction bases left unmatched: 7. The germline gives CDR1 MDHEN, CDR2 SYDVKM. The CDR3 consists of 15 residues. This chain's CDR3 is CASSYRQGSDQPQHF. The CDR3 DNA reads TGTGCCAGCAGTTACAGACAGGGGTCGGATCAGCCCCAGCATTTT.

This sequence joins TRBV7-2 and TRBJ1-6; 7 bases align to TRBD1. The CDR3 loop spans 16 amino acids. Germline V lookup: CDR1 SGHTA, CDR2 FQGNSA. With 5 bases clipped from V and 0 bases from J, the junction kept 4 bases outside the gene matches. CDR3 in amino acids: CASSVGQSSYNSPLHF. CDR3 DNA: TGTGCCAGCAGCGTGGGACAGAGCTCCTATAATTCACCCCTCCACTTT.

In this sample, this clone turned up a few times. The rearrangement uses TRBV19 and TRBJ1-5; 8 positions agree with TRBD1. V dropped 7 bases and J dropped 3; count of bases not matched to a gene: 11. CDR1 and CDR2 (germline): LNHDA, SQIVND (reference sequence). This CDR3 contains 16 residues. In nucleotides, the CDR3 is TGTGCCAGTACCCCTGGAGGACAGGGATACAATCAGCCCCAGCATTTT. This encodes CASTPGGQGYNQPQHF.

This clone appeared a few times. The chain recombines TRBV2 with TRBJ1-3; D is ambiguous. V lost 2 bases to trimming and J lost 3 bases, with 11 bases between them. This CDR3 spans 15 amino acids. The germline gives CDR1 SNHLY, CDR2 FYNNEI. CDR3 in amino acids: CASSESGIDGNTIYF. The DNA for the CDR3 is TGTGCCAGCAGTGAATCTGGGATAGATGGAAACACCATATATTTT. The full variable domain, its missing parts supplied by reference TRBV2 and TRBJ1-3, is EPEVTQTPSHQVTQMGQEVILRCVPISNHLYFYWYRQILGQKVEFLVSFYNNEISEKSEIFDDQFSVERPDGSNFTLKIRSTKLEDSAMYFCASSESGIDGNTIYFGEGSWLTVV.

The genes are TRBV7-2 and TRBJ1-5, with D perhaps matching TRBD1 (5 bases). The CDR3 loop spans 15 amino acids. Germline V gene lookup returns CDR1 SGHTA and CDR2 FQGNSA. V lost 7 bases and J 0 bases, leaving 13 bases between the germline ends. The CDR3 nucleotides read TGTGCCAGCACCCTGGGGGGGATTAGCAATCAGCCCCAGCATTTT. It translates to CASTLGGISNQPQHF.

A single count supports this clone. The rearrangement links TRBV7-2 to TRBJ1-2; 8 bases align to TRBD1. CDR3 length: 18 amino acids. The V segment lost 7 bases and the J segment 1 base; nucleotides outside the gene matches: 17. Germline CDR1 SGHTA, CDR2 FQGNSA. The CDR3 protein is CASTTLGQGARGNYGYTF. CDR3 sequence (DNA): TGTGCCAGCACCACTTTGGGCCAGGGGGCGCGGGGTAACTATGGCTACACCTTC.

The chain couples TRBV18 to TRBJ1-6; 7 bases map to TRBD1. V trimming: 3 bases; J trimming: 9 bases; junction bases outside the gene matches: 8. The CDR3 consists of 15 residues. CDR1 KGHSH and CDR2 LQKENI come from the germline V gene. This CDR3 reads CASSPTGILGSPLHF. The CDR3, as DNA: TGTGCCAGCTCACCGACAGGGATACTAGGTTCACCCCTCCACTTT.

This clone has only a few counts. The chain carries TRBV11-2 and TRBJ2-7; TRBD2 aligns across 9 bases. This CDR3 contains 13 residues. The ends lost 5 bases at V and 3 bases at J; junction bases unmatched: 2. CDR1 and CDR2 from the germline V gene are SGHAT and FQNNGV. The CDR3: CASSPTSGYEQYF. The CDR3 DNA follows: TGTGCCAGCAGCCCGACTAGCGGCTACGAGCAGTACTTC.

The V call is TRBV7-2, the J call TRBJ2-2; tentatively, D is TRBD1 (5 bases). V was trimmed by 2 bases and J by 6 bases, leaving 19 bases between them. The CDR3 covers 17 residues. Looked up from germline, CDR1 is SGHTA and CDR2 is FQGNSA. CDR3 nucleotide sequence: TGTGCCAGCAGCTTAAAATTGAGCAGGGATGGTTCCGGGGAGCTGTTTTTT. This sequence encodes CASSLKLSRDGSGELFF.

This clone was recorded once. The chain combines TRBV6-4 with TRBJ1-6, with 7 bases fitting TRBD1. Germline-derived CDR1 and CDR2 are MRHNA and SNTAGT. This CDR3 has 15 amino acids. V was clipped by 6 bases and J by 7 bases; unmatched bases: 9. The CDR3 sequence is CASSDTGEGNSPLHF. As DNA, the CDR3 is TGTGCCAGCAGCGACACAGGGGAGGGCAATTCACCCCTCCACTTT.

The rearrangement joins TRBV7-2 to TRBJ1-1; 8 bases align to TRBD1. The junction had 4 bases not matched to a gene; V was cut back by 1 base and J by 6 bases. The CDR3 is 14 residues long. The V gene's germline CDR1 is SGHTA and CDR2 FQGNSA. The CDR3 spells CASSLGQGKAEAFF. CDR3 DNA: TGTGCCAGCAGCTTAGGACAGGGGAAAGCTGAAGCTTTCTTT. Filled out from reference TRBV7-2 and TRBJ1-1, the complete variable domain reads GAGVSQSPSNKVTEKGKDVELRCDPISGHTALYWYRQSLGQGLEFLIYFQGNSAPDKSGLPSDRFSAERTGGSVSTLTIQRTQQEDSAVYLCASSLGQGKAEAFFGQGTRLTVV.